These 9 T cell receptor beta chains were all obtained from the same sample, sequenced in a study of Ad26.COV2.S vaccination and SARS-CoV-2 variants. Method: immunoSEQ multiplex PCR; TCRdb's copy keeps in-frame clones and lacks some. The sample lists roughly 460,000 clones, approximately 90% occurring once. Treatment in this sample: roughly 20 received Ad26.COV2.S at low or high dose, single or two shots; several received placebo; per-sample allocation not given. Sampling was done on day 63 after the first vaccine or placebo injection. Sequences were derived from peripheral blood, sampled in a trial of Ad26.COV2.S vaccine versus placebo. Receptor source: a person aged 18-65 years who received the Ad26.COV2.S COVID-19 vaccine or a placebo.

The chain couples TRBV27 to TRBJ1-3; D gene unclear. Germline loops: CDR1 MNHEY, CDR2 SMNVEV (reference sequence). This CDR3 has 15 residues. The V end lost 7 bases, the J end lost 3 bases, and 16 bases lay between the germline ends. The CDR3 reads CASMAKARNGNTIYF. The CDR3 region has the DNA TGTGCCAGCATGGCCAAGGCGAGAAATGGAAACACCATATATTTT.

The chain couples TRBV4-1 to TRBJ2-7; no firm D call. This CDR3 is 15 amino acids long. V was cut by 4 bases and J by 0 bases, with 13 bases left in between. Germline V gene data show CDR1 as MGHRA and CDR2 as YSYEKL. In DNA, the CDR3 is TGCGCCAGCAGCCGAACGGACGGGTACTCCTACGAGCAGTACTTC. This translates into CASSRTDGYSYEQYF.

The genes are TRBV2 and TRBJ1-5, with D perhaps matching TRBD1 (5 bases). Germline V lookup: CDR1 SNHLY, CDR2 FYNNEI. The CDR3 extends over 14 amino acids. The ends were cut back, 0 bases at V and 9 bases at J, with 12 bases in the middle. The CDR3 region has the DNA TGTGCCAGCAGTGAAGCGTCAGGGCCTAGGCCCCAGCATTTT. Its translation: CASSEASGPRPQHF.

This clone was found once. The rearrangement links TRBV10-3 to TRBJ2-3, with TRBD2 matching over 10 bases. The CDR3 is 16 amino acids. The germline CDR1 and CDR2 sequences are ENHRY and SYGVKD. The ends lost 3 bases at V and 4 bases at J; junction bases unmatched: 7. The CDR3 sequence is CAISDSGRATADTQYF. The CDR3 DNA reads TGTGCCATCAGTGACAGCGGGAGGGCGACAGCAGATACGCAGTATTTT.

The chain carries TRBV6-1 and TRBJ2-5; D is unresolved. CDR3 length: 13 amino acids. V was cut by 3 bases and J by 7 bases, with 12 bases left in between. The germline V gene has CDR1 MNHNS and CDR2 SASEGT. This CDR3 is CASSDARLGTQYF. The CDR3 coding sequence is TGTGCCAGCAGTGACGCTCGACTCGGGACCCAGTACTTC.

The rearrangement uses TRBV5-6 and TRBJ2-1; weak D call: TRBD2 (5 bases). Germline V gene sequence: CDR1 SGHDT, CDR2 YYEEEE. The CDR3 contains 14 residues. V was shortened by 7 bases and J by 9 bases, with 20 bases between the two germline ends. Here the CDR3 reads CASRSAETTGEQFF. CDR3 nucleotide sequence: TGTGCCAGCCGGTCAGCGGAAACGACGGGTGAGCAGTTCTTC.

The V gene is TRBV20-1, the J gene TRBJ2-1, with no clear D. Germline V CDR1 and CDR2: DFQATT, SNEGSKA (reference sequence). CDR3 size: 15 residues. The V end was cut by 3 bases, the J end by 0 bases, with 12 bases between. CDR3 protein: CSASKDLGSYNEQFF. CDR3 nucleotides: TGCAGTGCTAGTAAGGACCTGGGCTCCTACAATGAGCAGTTCTTC.

The gene calls are TRBV28 and TRBJ2-1, with 8 bases aligning to TRBD2. Losses at the gene ends were 6 bases for V and 2 bases for J; bases not matched to a gene: 15. There are 18 residues in the CDR3. Germline CDR1 MDHEN, CDR2 SYDVKM. CDR3 DNA sequence: TGTGCCAGCAGCACGACTAGCGCGGCCATGGGGGCCTACAATGAGCAGTTCTTC. Translated, it gives CASSTTSAAMGAYNEQFF. Together with reference TRBV28 and TRBJ2-1, the CDR3 gives the full variable domain: DVKVTQSSRYLVKRTGEKVFLECVQDMDHENMFWYRQDPGLGLRLIYFSYDVKMKEKGDIPEGYSVSREKKERFSLILESASTNQTSMYLCASSTTSAAMGAYNEQFFGPGTRLTVL.

The rearrangement joins TRBV30 to TRBJ1-2, with 8 bases identical to TRBD1. The length of the CDR3 is 14 residues. J was trimmed by 4 bases and V by 4 bases; bases with no gene match: 8. The germline V gene encodes CDR1 GTSNPN and CDR2 SVGIG (reference sequence). CDR3 region: CAWNGQGASYGYTF. The CDR3 DNA sequence: TGTGCCTGGAACGGACAGGGAGCATCCTATGGCTACACCTTC.